This paragraph covers one T cell receptor beta chain sequence. Its antigen remains unknown. No infections or other immune events were documented during collection. This CDR3 has 13 residues. V lost 2 bases to trimming and J lost 7 bases, with 12 bases between them. Germline V CDR1 and CDR2: MDHEN, SYDVKM. This sample was included in a study of identifying expanded T cells in peripheral blood. Study results and caveats: Clone count variance between approximately two-week samples rose with total template count. About 1.2 clones differed between technical replicates, versus approximately 16 and 20 over time.

Assay used: immunoSEQ multiplex PCR; TCRdb lists only in-frame clones, some missing. Here the sample spans some 99,000 clones, about 87% being singletons. J is TRBJ2-7 and V is TRBV28; D is undetermined. The clonotype originates from a person aged 18 to 75 in good health. Sample: blood. Here the CDR3 DNA reads TGTGCCAGCAGTTTACCTCCTTTTGGGGAGCAGTACTTC. Translated: CASSLPPFGEQYF.